This T cell receptor beta chain originates from a study of spatial heterogeneity in lung cancer. Study background: Samples came from roughly 72 TRACERx patients with untreated early-stage lung cancer. Sequencing of follow-up PBMC samples took place when they were available, at a median of about 22 months after resection. Raw-read counts averaged over ten per unique TCR and UMI combination. Study-level findings and limits: Ubiquitous expanded tumor TCRs were seen in blood more at resection than at follow-up.

The table lists this clonotype with many counts. What it binds is not known. TCRdb passed the 5' RACE reads through MiXCR, listing each CDR3 protein once. Here the sample spans about 120,000 distinct CDR3 sequences, 12% being singletons. This sample's time point: blood at routine non-recurrence follow-up after resection. Sequencing covered unsorted whole RNA taken from tumor, nontumor lung or frozen PBMC. V gave up 0 bases and J gave up 12 bases, with 12 bases separating them. The V gene's germline CDR1 is MNHEY and CDR2 SVGAGI. The CDR3 covers 13 residues. The chain joins TRBV6-5 to TRBJ2-1, with D possibly TRBD2 on 5 matching bases. The sequences come from PBMCs, collected at follow-up. The receptor's source is a male donor with early-stage non-small cell lung cancer. CDR3 nucleotides: TGTGCCAGCAGTTACTCGAGTTCCAGCGGGCAGTTCTTC. Its protein product is CASSYSSSSGQFF.